These 5 T cell receptor beta chains were sequenced from one sample in a study of response to subunit inactivated influenza vaccine. TCRdb processed the RT-PCR reads anew with MiXCR; each CDR3 protein has one entry. The sample has 650,000 or so distinct CDR3 sequences, around 15% seen once; the top ten hold less than 9%. The starting material was PBMCs from blood, obtained 14 to 15 days before vaccination. These receptors originate from a man aged 50 to 60 who received an inactivated influenza vaccine.

Regarding this clonotype: Its ends do not fully match the called genes, so a read error is possible. The gene calls are TRBV7-3 and TRBJ1-1; TRBD1 matches 7 bases. Germline loops: CDR1 SGHTA, CDR2 FQGTGA. This CDR3 comprises 14 residues. CDR3 nucleotide sequence: TGTGTCAGCAGCCCCGACAGGGCGGACACTGAAGCTTTCTTT. This gives the protein CVSSPDRADTEAFF.

V usage is TRBV6-5 and J usage is TRBJ2-5, with D possibly TRBD1 on 5 matching bases. V shed 4 bases and J shed 3 bases, with 9 bases lying between them. Germline CDR1 reads MNHEY; CDR2 reads SVGAGI. The CDR3 extends over 13 amino acids. The CDR3 loop reads CASSWGGEETQYF. The CDR3 DNA reads TGTGCCAGCAGTTGGGGCGGAGAAGAGACCCAGTACTTC.

The chain is built from TRBV20-1 and TRBJ2-7, with D perhaps TRBD1 (6 bases). The CDR3 totals 15 residues. Germline CDR1 DFQATT, CDR2 SNEGSKA (reference sequence). Trimming took 0 bases from V and 6 from J, leaving 18 bases between them. The CDR3 DNA follows: TGCAGTGCTAGAGACCCCCAGGGGTCCCGGGGCGAGCAGTACTTC. It translates to CSARDPQGSRGEQYF.

This clonotype has a count of ten or more. The gene calls are TRBV29-1 and TRBJ2-2; D gene uncertain. Germline V gene data show CDR1 as SQVTM and CDR2 as ANQGSEA. This CDR3 comprises 12 residues. V was shortened by 0 bases and J by 5 bases, with 4 bases between the two germline ends. The CDR3 spells CSVEEGTGELFF. CDR3 bases: TGCAGCGTTGAAGAGGGGACCGGGGAGCTGTTTTTT.

This clonotype has more than one count but fewer than ten. J is TRBJ2-7 and V is TRBV12-3 or TRBV12-4, with 8 nucleotides matching TRBD2. This CDR3 comprises 14 residues. Losses at the gene ends were 6 bases for V and 1 base for J; bases not matched to a gene: 5. CDR3 DNA sequence: TGTGCCAGCAGCCGTGCGGGGGGTTCCTACGAGCAGTACTTC. Amino acid sequence: CASSRAGGSYEQYF.